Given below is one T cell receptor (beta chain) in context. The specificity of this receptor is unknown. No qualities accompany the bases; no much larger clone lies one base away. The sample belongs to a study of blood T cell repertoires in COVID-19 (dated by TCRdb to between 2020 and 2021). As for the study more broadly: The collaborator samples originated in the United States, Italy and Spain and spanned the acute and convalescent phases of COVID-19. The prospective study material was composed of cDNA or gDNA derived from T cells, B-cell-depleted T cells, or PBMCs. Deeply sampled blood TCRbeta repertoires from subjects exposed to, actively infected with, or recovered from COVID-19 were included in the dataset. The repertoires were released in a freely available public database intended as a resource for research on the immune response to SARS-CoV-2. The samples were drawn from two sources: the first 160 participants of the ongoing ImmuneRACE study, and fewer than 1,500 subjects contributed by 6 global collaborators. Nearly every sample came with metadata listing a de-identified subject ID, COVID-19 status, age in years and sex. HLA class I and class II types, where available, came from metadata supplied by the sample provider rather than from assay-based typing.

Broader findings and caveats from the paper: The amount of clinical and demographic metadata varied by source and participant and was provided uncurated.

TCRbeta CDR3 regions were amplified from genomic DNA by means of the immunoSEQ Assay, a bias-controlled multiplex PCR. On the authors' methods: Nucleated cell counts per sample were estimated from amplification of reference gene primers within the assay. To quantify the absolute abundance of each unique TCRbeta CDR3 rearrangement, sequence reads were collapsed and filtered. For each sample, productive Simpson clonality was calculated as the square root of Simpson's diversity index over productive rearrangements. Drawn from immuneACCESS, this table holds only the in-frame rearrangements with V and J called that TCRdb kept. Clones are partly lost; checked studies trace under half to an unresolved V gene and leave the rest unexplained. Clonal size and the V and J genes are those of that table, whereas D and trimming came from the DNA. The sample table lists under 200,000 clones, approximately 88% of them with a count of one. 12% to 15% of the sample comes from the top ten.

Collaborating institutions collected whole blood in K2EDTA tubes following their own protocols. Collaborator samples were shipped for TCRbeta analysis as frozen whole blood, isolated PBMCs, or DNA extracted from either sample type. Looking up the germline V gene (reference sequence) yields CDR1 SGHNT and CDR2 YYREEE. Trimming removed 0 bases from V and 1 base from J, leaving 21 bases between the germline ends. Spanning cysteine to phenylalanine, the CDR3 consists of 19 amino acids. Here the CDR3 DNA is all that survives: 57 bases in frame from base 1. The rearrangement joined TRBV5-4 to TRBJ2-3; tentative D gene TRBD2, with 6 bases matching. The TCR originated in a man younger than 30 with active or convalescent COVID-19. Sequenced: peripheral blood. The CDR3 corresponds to CASSLAVAGRYRRTDTQYF. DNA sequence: TGTGCCAGCAGCTTGGCCGTCGCGGGGAGATACCGACGCACAGATACGCAGTATTTT.